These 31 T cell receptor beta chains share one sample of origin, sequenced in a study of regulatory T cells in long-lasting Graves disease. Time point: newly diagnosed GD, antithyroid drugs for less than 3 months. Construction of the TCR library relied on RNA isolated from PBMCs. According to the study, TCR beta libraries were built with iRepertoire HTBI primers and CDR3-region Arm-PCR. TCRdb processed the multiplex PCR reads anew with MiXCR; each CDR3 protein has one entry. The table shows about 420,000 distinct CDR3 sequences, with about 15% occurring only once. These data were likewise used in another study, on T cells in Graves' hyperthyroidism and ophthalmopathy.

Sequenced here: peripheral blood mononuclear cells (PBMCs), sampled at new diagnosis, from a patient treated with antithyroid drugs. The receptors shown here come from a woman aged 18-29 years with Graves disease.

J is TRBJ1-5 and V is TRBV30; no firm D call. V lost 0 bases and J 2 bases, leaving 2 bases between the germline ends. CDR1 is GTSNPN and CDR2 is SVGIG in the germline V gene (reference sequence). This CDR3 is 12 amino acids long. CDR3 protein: CAWSVGNQPQHF. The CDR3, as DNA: TGTGCCTGGAGTGTGGGCAATCAGCCCCAGCATTTT.

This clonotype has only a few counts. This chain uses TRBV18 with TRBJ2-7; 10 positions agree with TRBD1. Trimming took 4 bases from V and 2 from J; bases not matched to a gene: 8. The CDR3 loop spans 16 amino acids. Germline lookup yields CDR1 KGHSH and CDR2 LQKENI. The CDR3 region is CASSQPGQGKPYEQYF. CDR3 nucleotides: TGTGCCAGCTCACAACCGGGACAGGGGAAACCCTACGAGCAGTACTTC.

CDR3 loop: CASRTTGASNTEAFF. The CDR3 DNA reads TGTGCCAGCAGGACAACGGGGGCCTCGAACACTGAAGCTTTCTTT. The chain recombines TRBV6-2 or TRBV6-3 with TRBJ1-1, with D maybe TRBD1 (6 bases). With 6 bases removed from V and 1 base from J, the gap between germline ends came to 15 bases. This CDR3 has 15 amino acids. CDR1 is MNHEY and CDR2 is SVGEGT in the germline V gene.

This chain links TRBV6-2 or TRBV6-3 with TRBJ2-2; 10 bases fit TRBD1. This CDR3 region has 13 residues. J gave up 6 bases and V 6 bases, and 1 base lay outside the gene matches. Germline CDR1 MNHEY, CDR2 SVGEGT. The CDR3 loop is CASRDRGAGELFF. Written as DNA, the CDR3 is TGTGCCAGCAGGGACAGGGGGGCCGGGGAGCTGTTTTTT.

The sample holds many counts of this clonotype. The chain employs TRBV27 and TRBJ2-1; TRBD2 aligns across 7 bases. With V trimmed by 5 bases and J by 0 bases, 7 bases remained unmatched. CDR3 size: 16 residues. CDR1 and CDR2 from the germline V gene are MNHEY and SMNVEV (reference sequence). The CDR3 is CASSELAFSSYNEQFF. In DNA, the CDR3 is TGTGCCAGCAGTGAACTAGCGTTTAGCTCCTACAATGAGCAGTTCTTC.

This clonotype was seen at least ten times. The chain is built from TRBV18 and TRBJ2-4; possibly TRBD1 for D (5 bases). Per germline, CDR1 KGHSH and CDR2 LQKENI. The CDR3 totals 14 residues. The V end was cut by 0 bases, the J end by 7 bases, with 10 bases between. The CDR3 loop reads CASSPPSKGNIQYF. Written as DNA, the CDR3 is TGTGCCAGCTCACCACCGTCCAAGGGGAACATTCAGTACTTC.

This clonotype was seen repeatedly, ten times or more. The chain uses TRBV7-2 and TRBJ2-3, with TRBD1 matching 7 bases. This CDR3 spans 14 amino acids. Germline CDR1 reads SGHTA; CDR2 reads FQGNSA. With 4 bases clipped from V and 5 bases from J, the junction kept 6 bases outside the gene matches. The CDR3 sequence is CASSSMTGLDTQYF. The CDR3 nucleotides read TGTGCCAGCAGCTCCATGACAGGGTTAGATACGCAGTATTTT. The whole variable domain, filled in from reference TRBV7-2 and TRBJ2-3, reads GAGVSQSPSNKVTEKGKDVELRCDPISGHTALYWYRQSLGQGLEFLIYFQGNSAPDKSGLPSDRFSAERTGGSVSTLTIQRTQQEDSAVYLCASSSMTGLDTQYFGPGTRLTVL.

Here the CDR3 reads CASSPRGTSGRYGEQFF. CDR3 DNA: TGTGCCAGCAGCCCCCGGGGGACTAGCGGGAGGTATGGTGAGCAGTTCTTC. The chain is built from TRBV7-3 and TRBJ2-1, with TRBD2 identical over 15 bases. V gave up 5 bases and J gave up 9 bases; unmatched junction bases: 11. Germline CDR1 reads SGHTA; CDR2 reads FQGTGA. The CDR3 runs 17 residues.

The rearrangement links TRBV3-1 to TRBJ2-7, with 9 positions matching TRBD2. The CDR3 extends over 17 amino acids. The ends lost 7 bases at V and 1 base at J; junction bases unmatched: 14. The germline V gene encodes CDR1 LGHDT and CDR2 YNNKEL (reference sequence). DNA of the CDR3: TGTGCCAGCACCAAAGGGTTAGGGCTAGCGGGATCCTACGAGCAGTACTTC. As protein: CASTKGLGLAGSYEQYF.

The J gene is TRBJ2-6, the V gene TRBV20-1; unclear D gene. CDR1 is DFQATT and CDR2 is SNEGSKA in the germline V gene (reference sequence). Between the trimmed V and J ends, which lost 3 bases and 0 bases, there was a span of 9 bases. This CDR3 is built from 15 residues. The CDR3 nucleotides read TGCAGTGCTAGGGACGGATACTCTGGGGCCAACGTCCTGACTTTC. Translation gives CSARDGYSGANVLTF.

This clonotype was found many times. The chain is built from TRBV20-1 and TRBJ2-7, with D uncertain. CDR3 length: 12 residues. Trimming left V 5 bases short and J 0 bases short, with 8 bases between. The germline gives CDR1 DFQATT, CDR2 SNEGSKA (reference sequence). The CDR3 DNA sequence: TGCAGTGCTGCCCCCTCCTCCTACGAGCAGTACTTC. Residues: CSAAPSSYEQYF.

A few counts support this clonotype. CDR3 amino acids: CASSLGAVGQPQHF. The CDR3 coding sequence is TGTGCCAGCAGTTTAGGGGCGGTTGGACAGCCCCAGCATTTT. The chain combines TRBV28 with TRBJ1-5; weak D call: TRBD1 (5 bases). Trimming pared 2 bases from V and 7 bases from J, leaving 12 bases between. Per the germline V gene, CDR1 is MDHEN and CDR2 is SYDVKM. The CDR3 sequence is 14 residues long. The variable domain in full, with the rest retrieved from reference TRBV28 and TRBJ1-5, is DVKVTQSSRYLVKRTGEKVFLECVQDMDHENMFWYRQDPGLGLRLIYFSYDVKMKEKGDIPEGYSVSREKKERFSLILESASTNQTSMYLCASSLGAVGQPQHFGDGTRLSIL.

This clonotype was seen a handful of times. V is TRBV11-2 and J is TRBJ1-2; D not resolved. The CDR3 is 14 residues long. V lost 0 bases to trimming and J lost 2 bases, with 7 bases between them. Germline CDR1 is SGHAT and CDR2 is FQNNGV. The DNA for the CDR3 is TGTGCCAGCAGCTTAGAGCAGGTGAACTATGGCTACACCTTC. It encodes CASSLEQVNYGYTF. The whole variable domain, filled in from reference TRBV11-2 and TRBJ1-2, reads EAGVAQSPRYKIIEKRQSVAFWCNPISGHATLYWYQQILGQGPKLLIQFQNNGVVDDSQLPKDRFSAERLKGVDSTLKIQPAKLEDSAVYLCASSLEQVNYGYTFGSGTRLTVV.

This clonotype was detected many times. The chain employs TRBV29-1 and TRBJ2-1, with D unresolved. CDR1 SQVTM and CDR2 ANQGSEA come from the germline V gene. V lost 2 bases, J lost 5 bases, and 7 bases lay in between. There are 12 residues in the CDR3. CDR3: CSVEPGNNEQFF. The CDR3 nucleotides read TGCAGCGTTGAACCCGGAAACAATGAGCAGTTCTTC.

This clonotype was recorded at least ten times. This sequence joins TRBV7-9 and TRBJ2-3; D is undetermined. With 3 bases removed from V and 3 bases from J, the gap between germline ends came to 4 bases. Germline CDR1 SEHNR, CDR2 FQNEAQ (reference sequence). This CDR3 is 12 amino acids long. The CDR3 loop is CASSFPTDTQYF. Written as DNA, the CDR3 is TGTGCCAGCAGCTTCCCAACAGATACGCAGTATTTT.

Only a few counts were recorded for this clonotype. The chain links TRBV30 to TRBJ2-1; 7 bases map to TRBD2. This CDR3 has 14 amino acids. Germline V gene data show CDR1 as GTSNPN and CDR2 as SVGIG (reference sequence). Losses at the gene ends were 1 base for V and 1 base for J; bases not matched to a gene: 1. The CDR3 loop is CAWSDGGSYNEQFF. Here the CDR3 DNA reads TGTGCCTGGAGTGACGGGGGGTCCTACAATGAGCAGTTCTTC. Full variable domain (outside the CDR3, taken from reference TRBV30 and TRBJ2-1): SQTIHQWPATLVQPVGSPLSLECTVEGTSNPNLYWYRQAAGRGLQLLFYSVGIGQISSEVPQNLSASRPQDRQFILSSKKLLLSDSGFYLCAWSDGGSYNEQFFGPGTRLTVL.

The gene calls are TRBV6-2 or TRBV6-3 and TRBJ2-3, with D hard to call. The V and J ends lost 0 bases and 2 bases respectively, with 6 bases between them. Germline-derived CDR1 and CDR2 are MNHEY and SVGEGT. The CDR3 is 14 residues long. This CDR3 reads CASSYSRDTDTQYF. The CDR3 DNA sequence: TGTGCCAGCAGTTACTCCCGCGACACAGATACGCAGTATTTT.

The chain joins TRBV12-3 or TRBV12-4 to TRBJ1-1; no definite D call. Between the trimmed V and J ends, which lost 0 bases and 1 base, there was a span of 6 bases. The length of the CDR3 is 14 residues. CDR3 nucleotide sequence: TGTGCCAGCAGTTTAGCGCTCCAGAACACTGAAGCTTTCTTT. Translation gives CASSLALQNTEAFF.

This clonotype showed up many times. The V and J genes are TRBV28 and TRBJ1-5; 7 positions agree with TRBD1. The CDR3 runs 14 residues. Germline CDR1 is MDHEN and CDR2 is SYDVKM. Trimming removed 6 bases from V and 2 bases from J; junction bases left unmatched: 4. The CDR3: CASRTGVGNQPQHF. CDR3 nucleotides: TGTGCCAGCAGAACAGGGGTCGGCAATCAGCCCCAGCATTTT. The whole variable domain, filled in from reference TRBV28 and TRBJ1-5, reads DVKVTQSSRYLVKRTGEKVFLECVQDMDHENMFWYRQDPGLGLRLIYFSYDVKMKEKGDIPEGYSVSREKKERFSLILESASTNQTSMYLCASRTGVGNQPQHFGDGTRLSIL.

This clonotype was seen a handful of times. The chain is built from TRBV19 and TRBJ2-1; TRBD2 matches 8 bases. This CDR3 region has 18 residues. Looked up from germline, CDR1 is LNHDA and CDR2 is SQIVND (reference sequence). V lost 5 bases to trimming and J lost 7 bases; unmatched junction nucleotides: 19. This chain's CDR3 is CASSAEPLAGPLWNEQFF. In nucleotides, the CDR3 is TGTGCCAGTAGTGCTGAACCTCTAGCGGGCCCCCTTTGGAATGAGCAGTTCTTC.

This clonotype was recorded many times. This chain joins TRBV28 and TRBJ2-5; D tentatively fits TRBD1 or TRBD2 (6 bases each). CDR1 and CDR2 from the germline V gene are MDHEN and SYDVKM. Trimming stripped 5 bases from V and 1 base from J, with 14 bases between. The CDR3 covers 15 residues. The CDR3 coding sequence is TGTGCCAGCAGTGGGGGGCACAGAGCCCAAGAGACCCAGTACTTC. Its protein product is CASSGGHRAQETQYF.

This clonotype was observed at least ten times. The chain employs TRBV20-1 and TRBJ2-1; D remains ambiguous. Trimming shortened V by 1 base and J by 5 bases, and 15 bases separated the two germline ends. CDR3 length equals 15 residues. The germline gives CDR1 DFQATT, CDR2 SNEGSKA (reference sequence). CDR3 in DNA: TGCAGTGCTAGAGGTCGTTTCGGGCCCCACAATGAGCAGTTCTTC. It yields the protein CSARGRFGPHNEQFF.

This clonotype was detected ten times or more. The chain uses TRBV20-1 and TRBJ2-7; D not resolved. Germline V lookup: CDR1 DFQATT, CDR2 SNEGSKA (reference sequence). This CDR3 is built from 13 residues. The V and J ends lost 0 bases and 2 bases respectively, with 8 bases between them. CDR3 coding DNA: TGCAGTGCTAGAGAAGGCTATCCCTACGAGCAGTACTTC. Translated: CSAREGYPYEQYF.

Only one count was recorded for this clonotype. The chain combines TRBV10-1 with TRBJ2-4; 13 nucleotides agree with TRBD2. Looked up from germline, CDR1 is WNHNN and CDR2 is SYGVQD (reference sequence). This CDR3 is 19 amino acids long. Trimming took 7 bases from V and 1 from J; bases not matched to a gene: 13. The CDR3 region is CASKGGLAGDDLAKNIQYF. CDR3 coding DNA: TGCGCCAGCAAGGGAGGACTAGCGGGAGACGATTTGGCCAAAAACATTCAGTACTTC.

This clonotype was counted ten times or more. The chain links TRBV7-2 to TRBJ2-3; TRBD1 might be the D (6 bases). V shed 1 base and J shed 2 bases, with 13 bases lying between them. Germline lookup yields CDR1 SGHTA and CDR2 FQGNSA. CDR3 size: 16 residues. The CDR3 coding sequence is TGTGCCAGCAGCTTAGTGCCGGGACACCTCACAGATACGCAGTATTTT. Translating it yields CASSLVPGHLTDTQYF. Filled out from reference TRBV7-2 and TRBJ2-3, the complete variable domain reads GAGVSQSPSNKVTEKGKDVELRCDPISGHTALYWYRQSLGQGLEFLIYFQGNSAPDKSGLPSDRFSAERTGGSVSTLTIQRTQQEDSAVYLCASSLVPGHLTDTQYFGPGTRLTVL.

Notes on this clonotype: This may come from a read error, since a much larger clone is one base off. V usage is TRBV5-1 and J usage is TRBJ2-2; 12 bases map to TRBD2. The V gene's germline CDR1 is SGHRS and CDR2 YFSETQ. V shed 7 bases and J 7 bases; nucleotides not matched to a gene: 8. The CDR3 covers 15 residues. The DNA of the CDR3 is TGCGCCAGCTCACTAGCGGGAGGTCACAGCGGGGAGCTGTTTTTT. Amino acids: CASSLAGGHSGELFF.

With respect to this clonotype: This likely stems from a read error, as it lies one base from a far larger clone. The CDR3 coding sequence is TGTGCCAGCAGTGCCCACAGGGCCCCCTACAATGAGCAGTTCTTC. It specifies CASSAHRAPYNEQFF. The V gene is TRBV28, the J gene TRBJ2-1, with D possibly matching TRBD1 (6 bases). The CDR3 is made up of 15 amino acids. Trimming pared 5 bases from V and 2 bases from J, leaving 13 bases between. CDR1 and CDR2 (germline): MDHEN, SYDVKM.

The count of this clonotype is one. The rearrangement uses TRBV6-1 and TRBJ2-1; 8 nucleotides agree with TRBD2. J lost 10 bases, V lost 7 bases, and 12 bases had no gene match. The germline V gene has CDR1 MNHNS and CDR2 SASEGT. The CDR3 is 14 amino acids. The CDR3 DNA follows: TGTGCCAGCACGCGGGAGGTTCTTGGTAAAGAGCAGTTCTTC. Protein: CASTREVLGKEQFF.

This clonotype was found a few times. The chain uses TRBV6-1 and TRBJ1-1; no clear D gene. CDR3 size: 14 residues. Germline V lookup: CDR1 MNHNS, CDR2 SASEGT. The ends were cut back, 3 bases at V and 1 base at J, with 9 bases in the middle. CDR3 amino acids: CASSEWKSNTEAFF. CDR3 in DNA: TGTGCCAGCAGTGAGTGGAAATCGAACACTGAAGCTTTCTTT.

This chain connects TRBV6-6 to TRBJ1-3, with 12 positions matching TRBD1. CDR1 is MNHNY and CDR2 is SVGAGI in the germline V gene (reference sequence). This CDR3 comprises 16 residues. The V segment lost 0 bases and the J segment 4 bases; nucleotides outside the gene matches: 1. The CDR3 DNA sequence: TGTGCCAGCAGTTACTCGGGACAGGGGGCGGGAAACACCATATATTTT. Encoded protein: CASSYSGQGAGNTIYF.

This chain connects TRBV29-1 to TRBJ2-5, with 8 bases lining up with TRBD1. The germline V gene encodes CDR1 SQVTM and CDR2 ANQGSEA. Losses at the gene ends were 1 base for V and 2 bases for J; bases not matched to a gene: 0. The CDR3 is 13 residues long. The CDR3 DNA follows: TGCAGCGTTGAAGGGACAGGGCAAGAGACCCAGTACTTC. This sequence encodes CSVEGTGQETQYF. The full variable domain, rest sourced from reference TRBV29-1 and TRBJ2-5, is SAVISQKPSRDICQRGTSLTIQCQVDSQVTMMFWYRQQPGQSLTLIATANQGSEATYESGFVIDKFPISRPNLTFSTLTVSNMSPEDSSIYLCSVEGTGQETQYFGPGTRLLVL.